These T cell receptor beta chains were read from a single sample in a study of blood T cell repertoires in COVID-19. The method was immunoSEQ multiplex PCR; TCRdb's version includes in-frame clones alone and lacks a portion of them. The data hold 320,000 or so clones, with around 86% observed a single time. Specimen: PBMCs or T cells enriched from blood (not recorded which). These TCRs come from a man in his sixties who had recovered from COVID-19. Each CDR3 is given with its conserved first and last residue. A D gene is named only where the DNA matches it firmly. Expanded clones are given a class, and other clones once, few, many or no size at all.

TRBD1	-	TRBV28	TRBJ1-4	TGTGCCAGCTGGGACAGGGGGTCTGTAAAACTGTTTTTT	CASWDRGSVKLFF
TRBD1	-	TRBV7-9	TRBJ1-1	TGTGCCAGCAGCTTAGGGGACAGAGAGGGTAGCGCTGAAGCTTTCTTT	CASSLGDREGSAEAFF
TRBD1	once	TRBV6-5	TRBJ1-1	TGTGCCAGCAGGGAGACAGGGGGCGCGAACACTGAAGCTTTCTTT	CASRETGGANTEAFF
-	-	TRBV2	TRBJ1-2	TGTGCCAGCAGTGCAGGCTATGGCTACACCTTC	CASSAGYGYTF
-	-	TRBV19	TRBJ1-5	TGTGCCAGTAGTTGGGGCACCACTGGCAATCAGCCCCAGCATTTT	CASSWGTTGNQPQHF
TRBD1	-	TRBV5-1	TRBJ2-1	TGCGCCAGCAGCTCGGCCGGCGGGACAGGGACTTTTTCCTACAATGAGCAGTTCTTC	CASSSAGGTGTFSYNEQFF
TRBD2	-	TRBV11-3	TRBJ2-7	TGTGCCAGCAGCAGGCTGGGCGGGAGCTCCTACGAGCAGTACTTC	CASSRLGGSSYEQYF
TRBD1	-	TRBV6-5	TRBJ1-2	TGTGCCAGCAGAGACAGGGGGCTTACCTATGGCTACACCTTC	CASRDRGLTYGYTF
-	-	TRBV5-6	TRBJ2-6	TGTGCCAGCAGCCTCCTGTCCGGGTCCGGGGCCAACGTCCTGACTTTC	CASSLLSGSGANVLTF
TRBD1	few	TRBV28	TRBJ1-1	TGTGCCAGCAGCCCTATGACAGGGGTGAACACTGAAGCTTTCTTT	CASSPMTGVNTEAFF
TRBD2	-	TRBV11-2	TRBJ2-1	TGTGCCAGCAGCTTTGCTAGCGGGAGATATTATGAGCAGTTCTTC	CASSFASGRYYEQFF